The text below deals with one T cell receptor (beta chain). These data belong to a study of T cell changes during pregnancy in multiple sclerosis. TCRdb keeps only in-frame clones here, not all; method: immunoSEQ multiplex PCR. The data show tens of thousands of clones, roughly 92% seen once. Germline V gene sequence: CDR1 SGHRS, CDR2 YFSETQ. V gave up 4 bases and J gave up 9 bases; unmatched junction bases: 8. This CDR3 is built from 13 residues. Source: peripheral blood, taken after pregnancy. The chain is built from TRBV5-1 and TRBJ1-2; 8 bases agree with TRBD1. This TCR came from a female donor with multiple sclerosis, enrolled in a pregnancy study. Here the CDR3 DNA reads TGCGCCAGCAGCCCCCGACAGGGGAAGAGCTACACCTTC. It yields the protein CASSPRQGKSYTF.